The T cell receptor beta chain under discussion was sequenced for a study of T cell changes during pregnancy in multiple sclerosis. There are 12 residues in the CDR3. The germline V gene encodes CDR1 MNHEY and CDR2 SVGAGI. The protocol was immunoSEQ multiplex PCR, while the TCRdb copy is restricted to in-frame clones and leaves out a portion. In the table there are around 130,000 clones, about 95% of which are singletons. Concerning this clone: One junction end does not reproduce the germline sequence, and a read error may be involved. The sample has other DNA sequences that encode this CDR3 too.

The specimen was peripheral blood, collected after pregnancy. The genes are TRBV6-5 and TRBJ1-1; TRBD1 aligns across 9 bases. The origin of this receptor is a female donor with multiple sclerosis, enrolled in a pregnancy study. The CDR3 DNA is TGTGCCAGCAGCAATACCGGGACAGGGCTAAGTTTT. Protein sequence: CASSNTGTGLSF.